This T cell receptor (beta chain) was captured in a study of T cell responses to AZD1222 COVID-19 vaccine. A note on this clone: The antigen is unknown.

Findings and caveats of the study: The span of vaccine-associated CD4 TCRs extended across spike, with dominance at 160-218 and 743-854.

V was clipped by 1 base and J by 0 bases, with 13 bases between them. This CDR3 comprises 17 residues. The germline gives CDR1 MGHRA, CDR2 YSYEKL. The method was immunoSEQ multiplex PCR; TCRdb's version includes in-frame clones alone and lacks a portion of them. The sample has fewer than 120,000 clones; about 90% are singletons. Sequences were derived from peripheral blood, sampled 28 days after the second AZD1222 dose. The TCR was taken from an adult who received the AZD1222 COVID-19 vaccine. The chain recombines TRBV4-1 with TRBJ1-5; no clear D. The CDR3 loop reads CASSQGPEAYSNQPQHF. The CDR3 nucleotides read TGCGCCAGCAGCCAAGGGCCAGAAGCGTATAGCAATCAGCCCCAGCATTTT.